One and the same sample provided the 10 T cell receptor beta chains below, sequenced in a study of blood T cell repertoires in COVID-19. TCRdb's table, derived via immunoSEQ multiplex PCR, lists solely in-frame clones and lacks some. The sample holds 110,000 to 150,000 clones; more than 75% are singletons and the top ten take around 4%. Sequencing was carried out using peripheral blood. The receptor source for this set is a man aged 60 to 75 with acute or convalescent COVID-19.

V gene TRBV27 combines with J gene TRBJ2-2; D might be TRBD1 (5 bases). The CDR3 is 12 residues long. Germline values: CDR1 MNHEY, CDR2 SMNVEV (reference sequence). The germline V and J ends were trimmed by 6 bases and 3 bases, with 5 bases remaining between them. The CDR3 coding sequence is TGTGCCAGCAGAGGGGACACCGGGGAGCTGTTTTTT. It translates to CASRGDTGELFF.

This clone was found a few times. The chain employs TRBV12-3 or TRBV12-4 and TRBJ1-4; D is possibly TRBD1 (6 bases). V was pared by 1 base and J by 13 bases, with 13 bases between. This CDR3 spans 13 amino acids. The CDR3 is CASSLGSGGRLFF. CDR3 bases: TGTGCCAGCAGTTTAGGGTCGGGGGGCAGACTGTTTTTT.

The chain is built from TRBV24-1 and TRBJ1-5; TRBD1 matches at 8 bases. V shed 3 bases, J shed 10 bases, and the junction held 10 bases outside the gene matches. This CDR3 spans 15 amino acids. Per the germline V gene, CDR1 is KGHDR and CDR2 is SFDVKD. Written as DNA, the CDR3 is TGTGCCACCAGTGATATAGACAGGGGAGGTAGACCCCAGCATTTT. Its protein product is CATSDIDRGGRPQHF.

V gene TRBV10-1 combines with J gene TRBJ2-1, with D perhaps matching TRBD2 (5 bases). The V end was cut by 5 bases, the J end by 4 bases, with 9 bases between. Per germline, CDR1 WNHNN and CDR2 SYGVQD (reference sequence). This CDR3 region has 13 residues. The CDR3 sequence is CASSYREYNEQFF. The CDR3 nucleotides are TGCGCCAGCAGTTACCGGGAATACAATGAGCAGTTCTTC.

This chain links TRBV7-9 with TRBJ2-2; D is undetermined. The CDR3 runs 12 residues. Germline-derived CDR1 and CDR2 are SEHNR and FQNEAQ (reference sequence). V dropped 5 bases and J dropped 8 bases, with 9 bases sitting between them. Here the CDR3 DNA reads TGTGCCAGCAGCCGTCGACTGGGGGAGCTGTTTTTT. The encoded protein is CASSRRLGELFF.

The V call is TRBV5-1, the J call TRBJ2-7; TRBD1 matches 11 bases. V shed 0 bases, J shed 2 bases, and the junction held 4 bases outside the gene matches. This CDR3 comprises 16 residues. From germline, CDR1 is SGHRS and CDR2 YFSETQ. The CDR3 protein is CASSLEAGQGAYEQYF. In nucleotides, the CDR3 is TGCGCCAGCAGCTTGGAGGCGGGACAGGGGGCCTACGAGCAGTACTTC.

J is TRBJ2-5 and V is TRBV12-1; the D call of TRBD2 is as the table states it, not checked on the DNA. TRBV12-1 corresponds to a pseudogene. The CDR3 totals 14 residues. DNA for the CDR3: TGTGCCAGCAGCCCAGGGACTAGTTGGGAGACCCAGTACTTC. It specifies CASSPGTSWETQYF.

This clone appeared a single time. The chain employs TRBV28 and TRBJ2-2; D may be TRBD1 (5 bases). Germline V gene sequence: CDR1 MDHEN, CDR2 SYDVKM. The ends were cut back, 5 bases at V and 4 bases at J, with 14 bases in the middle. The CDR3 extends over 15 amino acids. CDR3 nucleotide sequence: TGTGCCAGCAGTACCCGCCAGGGTACCACCGGGGAGCTGTTTTTT. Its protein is CASSTRQGTTGELFF.

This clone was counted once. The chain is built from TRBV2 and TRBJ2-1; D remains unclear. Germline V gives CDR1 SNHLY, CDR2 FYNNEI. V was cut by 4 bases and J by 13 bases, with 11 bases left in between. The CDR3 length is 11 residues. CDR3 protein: CASSATRSQFF. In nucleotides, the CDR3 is TGTGCCAGCAGTGCCACCCGGAGTCAGTTCTTC.

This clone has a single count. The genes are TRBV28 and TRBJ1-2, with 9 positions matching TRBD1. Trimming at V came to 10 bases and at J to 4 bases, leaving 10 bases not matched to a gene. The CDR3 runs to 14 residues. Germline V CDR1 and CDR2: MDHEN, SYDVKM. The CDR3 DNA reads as TGTGCCACCTCCGCCGGGACAGGGTCCTATGGCTACACCTTC. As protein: CATSAGTGSYGYTF.